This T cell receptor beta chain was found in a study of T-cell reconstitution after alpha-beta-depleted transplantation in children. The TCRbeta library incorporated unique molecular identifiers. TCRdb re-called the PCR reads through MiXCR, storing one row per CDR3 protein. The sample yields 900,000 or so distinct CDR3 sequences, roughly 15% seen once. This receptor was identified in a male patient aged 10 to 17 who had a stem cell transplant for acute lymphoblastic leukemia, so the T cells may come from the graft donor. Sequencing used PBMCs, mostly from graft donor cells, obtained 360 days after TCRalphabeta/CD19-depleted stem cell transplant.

The chain's CDR3 is CASRVQGTDTQYF. The CDR3 bases are TGCGCCAGCAGGGTCCAGGGAACAGATACGCAGTATTTT. This sequence joins TRBV5-1 and TRBJ2-3; perhaps TRBD1 as D (5 bases). Trimming pared 5 bases from V and 3 bases from J, leaving 10 bases between. The CDR3 has 13 residues. Looked up from germline, CDR1 is SGHRS and CDR2 is YFSETQ.